The 21 T cell receptor beta chains given below trace back to one sample, sequenced in a study of cytomegalovirus exposure and HLA in healthy donors. The PCR employed 60 Vbeta primers together with 13 Jbeta primers. Clones were read by immunoSEQ multiplex PCR, and TCRdb kept only the in-frame ones, dropping some. The data show tens of thousands of clones, over 70% seen once. The material sequenced was PBMCs. Every receptor here comes from a girl under 10 years old in good health and CMV-seropositive.

V gene TRBV5-1 combines with J gene TRBJ2-7; 9 positions agree with TRBD1. The ends lost 5 bases at V and 5 bases at J; junction bases unmatched: 17. CDR1 and CDR2 from the germline V gene are SGHRS and YFSETQ. This CDR3 region has 17 residues. The DNA for the CDR3 is TGCGCCAGCAGGCCGTATTCCCCGGGACAGGGAAGGAACGAGCAGTACTTC. It translates to CASRPYSPGQGRNEQYF. Combining the CDR3 with reference TRBV5-1 and TRBJ2-7 gives the whole variable domain KAGVTQTPRYLIKTRGQQVTLSCSPISGHRSVSWYQQTPGQGLQFLFEYFSETQRNKGNFPGRFSGRQFSNSRSEMNVSTLELGDSALYLCASRPYSPGQGRNEQYFGPGTRLTVT.

There are a few counts of this clone. The V gene is TRBV7-9, the J gene TRBJ1-1; 7 positions agree with TRBD1. The CDR3 is made up of 12 amino acids. From germline, CDR1 is SEHNR and CDR2 FQNEAQ (reference sequence). V gave up 3 bases and J gave up 10 bases; unmatched junction bases: 5. The CDR3 nucleotides read TGTGCCAGCAGCTTTACAGGGGTAGCAGCTTTCTTT. It yields the protein CASSFTGVAAFF.

This clone was seen only a few times. V gene TRBV28 combines with J gene TRBJ2-2, with 8 bases lining up with TRBD1. The CDR3 extends over 16 amino acids. Germline V gives CDR1 MDHEN, CDR2 SYDVKM. V dropped 4 bases and J dropped 4; count of bases not matched to a gene: 8. The DNA for the CDR3 is TGTGCCAGCAGTTGTATGGACAGGGCCGGCACCGGGGAGCTGTTTTTT. Translation gives CASSCMDRAGTGELFF.

The chain couples TRBV5-1 to TRBJ1-1, with D perhaps matching TRBD1 (6 bases). Germline V gives CDR1 SGHRS, CDR2 YFSETQ. Trimming took off 6 bases at V and 5 bases at J, with 14 bases between the two ends. CDR3 length: 13 amino acids. Here the CDR3 DNA reads TGCGCCAGCAAGAGGGACATTGATACTGAAGCTTTCTTT. It yields the protein CASKRDIDTEAFF. The variable domain in full, completed from reference TRBV5-1 and TRBJ1-1, reads KAGVTQTPRYLIKTRGQQVTLSCSPISGHRSVSWYQQTPGQGLQFLFEYFSETQRNKGNFPGRFSGRQFSNSRSEMNVSTLELGDSALYLCASKRDIDTEAFFGQGTRLTVV.

In its sample, this clone was seen a few times. The gene calls are TRBV6-5 and TRBJ2-7, with 10 positions matching TRBD1. Trimming took 6 bases from V and 9 from J; bases not matched to a gene: 8. Germline lookup yields CDR1 MNHEY and CDR2 SVGAGI. The CDR3 covers 13 residues. DNA of the CDR3: TGTGCCAGCAGGACCGGGACAGGGGCAGGGCAGTACTTC. As protein: CASRTGTGAGQYF.

This clone was seen only a few times. The chain employs TRBV27 and TRBJ1-2, with 7 bases aligning to TRBD1. CDR3 length: 15 amino acids. Germline assignment: CDR1 MNHEY and CDR2 SMNVEV (reference sequence). V gave up 5 bases and J gave up 0 bases; unmatched junction bases: 6. This CDR3 is CASSPRTGPNYGYTF. In nucleotides, the CDR3 is TGTGCCAGCAGTCCGCGGACAGGTCCTAACTATGGCTACACCTTC.

The V and J genes are TRBV4-1 and TRBJ2-1; D is perhaps TRBD2 (6 bases). V lost 3 bases and J lost 8, with 26 bases in between. In germline, CDR1 is MGHRA, CDR2 YSYEKL. The CDR3 extends over 18 amino acids. This CDR3 reads CASSHLVSGYQNLDEQFF. The CDR3 coding sequence is TGCGCCAGCAGCCATTTGGTTAGCGGTTACCAAAATTTGGATGAGCAGTTCTTC.

The chain carries TRBV5-1 and TRBJ2-3, with 15 bases matching TRBD2. The CDR3 sequence is 18 residues long. Germline assignment: CDR1 SGHRS and CDR2 YFSETQ. V gave up 4 bases and J gave up 2 bases; unmatched junction bases: 8. CDR3 residues: CASSVGLAGGPYTDTQYF. For the CDR3, the DNA is TGCGCCAGCAGCGTGGGACTAGCGGGAGGACCTTACACAGATACGCAGTATTTT.

As DNA, the CDR3 is TGTGCCAGTAGTATACCCTCTAGCGGGAGGGGCAATGAGCAGTTCTTC. It yields the protein CASSIPSSGRGNEQFF. The chain has TRBV19 and TRBJ2-1; the match to TRBD2 covers 12 bases. This CDR3 has 16 residues. Germline V gene sequence: CDR1 LNHDA, CDR2 SQIVND (reference sequence). Unmatched junction bases numbered 5, after V lost 2 bases and J lost 6 bases. The full variable domain, its missing parts supplied by reference TRBV19 and TRBJ2-1, is DGGITQSPKYLFRKEGQNVTLSCEQNLNHDAMYWYRQDPGQGLRLIYYSQIVNDFQKGDIAEGYSVSREKKESFPLTVTSAQKNPTAFYLCASSIPSSGRGNEQFFGPGTRLTVL.

The V call is TRBV30, the J call TRBJ2-3; D not certain. This CDR3 comprises 12 residues. CDR1 is GTSNPN and CDR2 is SVGIG in the germline V gene (reference sequence). V lost 4 bases and J 2 bases, leaving 7 bases between the germline ends. The CDR3 spells CAWTGHTDTQYF. The CDR3 DNA reads TGTGCCTGGACAGGCCACACAGATACGCAGTATTTT.

A single count supports this clone. The V and J genes are TRBV12-5 and TRBJ2-5; D is perhaps TRBD1 (6 bases). The CDR3 has 14 residues. Germline V lookup: CDR1 LGHNT, CDR2 FRNRAP. V shed 7 bases and J shed 5 bases, with 17 bases lying between them. CDR3 residues: CASALGAIMETQYF. In DNA, the CDR3 is TGTGCTAGTGCCCTGGGGGCTATTATGGAGACCCAGTACTTC.

The rearrangement links TRBV5-1 to TRBJ2-7, with D hard to call. With 4 bases removed from V and 3 bases from J, the gap between germline ends came to 5 bases. CDR3 length: 11 residues. Germline V gene lookup returns CDR1 SGHRS and CDR2 YFSETQ. CDR3 nucleotide sequence: TGCGCCAGCAGCCGAGGCTACGAGCAGTACTTC. Protein product: CASSRGYEQYF. The full variable domain, in which reference TRBV5-1 and TRBJ2-7 provide the parts outside the CDR3, is KAGVTQTPRYLIKTRGQQVTLSCSPISGHRSVSWYQQTPGQGLQFLFEYFSETQRNKGNFPGRFSGRQFSNSRSEMNVSTLELGDSALYLCASSRGYEQYFGPGTRLTVT.

The CDR3 sequence is CASSWALPHEQFF. The CDR3 nucleotides are TGTGCCAGCAGTTGGGCACTCCCACATGAGCAGTTCTTC. This sequence joins TRBV27 and TRBJ2-1; D is ambiguous. The germline CDR1 and CDR2 sequences are MNHEY and SMNVEV (reference sequence). V was pared by 4 bases and J by 8 bases, with 12 bases between. The CDR3 loop spans 13 amino acids.

The chain links TRBV28 to TRBJ2-6; D ambiguous. The CDR3 is 17 residues long. CDR1 MDHEN and CDR2 SYDVKM come from the germline V gene. The V end was cut by 3 bases, the J end by 2 bases, with 14 bases between. The CDR3 DNA is TGTGCCAGCAGTTTTGCCACTTCGTCAACTGGGGCCAACGTCCTGACTTTC. Amino acids: CASSFATSSTGANVLTF.

The chain employs TRBV7-6 and TRBJ1-1; D uncertain. The length of the CDR3 is 14 residues. CDR1 and CDR2 from the germline V gene are SGHVS and FNYEAQ. The germline V and J ends were trimmed by 2 bases and 6 bases, with 13 bases remaining between them. The CDR3 sequence: CASSLTAGTPEAFF. The CDR3 coding sequence is TGTGCCAGCAGCTTAACCGCGGGTACCCCTGAAGCTTTCTTT.

The chain carries TRBV19 and TRBJ2-7; 12 nucleotides line up with TRBD2. Per germline, CDR1 LNHDA and CDR2 SQIVND (reference sequence). The J segment lost 4 bases and the V segment lost 6 bases, leaving 10 bases of the junction unmatched. The CDR3 is made up of 16 amino acids. The CDR3 DNA sequence: TGTGCCAGTAGCAGAGCTGGACTAGCGGGAAGTTACGAGCAGTACTTC. As protein: CASSRAGLAGSYEQYF.

V is TRBV7-9 and J is TRBJ2-7, with TRBD1 identical over 7 bases. This CDR3 region has 15 residues. From germline, CDR1 is SEHNR and CDR2 FQNEAQ (reference sequence). With V trimmed by 5 bases and J by 2 bases, 9 bases remained unmatched. Here the CDR3 DNA reads TGTGCCAGCAGCATAACATACAGGGGTCCCTACGAGCAGTACTTC. It yields the protein CASSITYRGPYEQYF.

The chain carries TRBV30 and TRBJ1-3; D gene uncertain. Germline lookup yields CDR1 GTSNPN and CDR2 SVGIG (reference sequence). This CDR3 has 11 amino acids. Trimming removed 2 bases from V and 9 bases from J, with 8 bases in between. CDR3 DNA sequence: TGTGCCTGGAGTCCCGAGTCCACCATATATTTT. It translates to CAWSPESTIYF.

In its sample, this clone was seen once. This chain links TRBV28 with TRBJ2-7; maybe TRBD2 (6 bases). This CDR3 has 13 residues. V was shortened by 4 bases and J by 1 base, with 8 bases between the two germline ends. Germline loops: CDR1 MDHEN, CDR2 SYDVKM. CDR3 bases: TGTGCCAGCAGTTGGAGGGTGTCCTACGAGCAGTACTTC. Protein: CASSWRVSYEQYF.

The chain joins TRBV6-5 to TRBJ2-1; possibly TRBD2 for D (5 bases). The CDR3 spans 15 residues. V shed 7 bases and J shed 8 bases, with 21 bases lying between them. Germline CDR1 reads MNHEY; CDR2 reads SVGAGI. Written as DNA, the CDR3 is TGTGCCAGCAAGGACCTGGGAGTAGGTTGGGATGAGCAGTTCTTC. This encodes CASKDLGVGWDEQFF.

The chain is built from TRBV29-1 and TRBJ2-1, with 12 bases matching TRBD2. The CDR3 is made up of 14 amino acids. Germline values: CDR1 SQVTM, CDR2 ANQGSEA. V was clipped by 3 bases and J by 8 bases; unmatched bases: 5. This chain's CDR3 is CSVDRLAGGYEQFF. CDR3 bases: TGCAGCGTTGATAGGCTAGCGGGAGGGTATGAGCAGTTCTTC.